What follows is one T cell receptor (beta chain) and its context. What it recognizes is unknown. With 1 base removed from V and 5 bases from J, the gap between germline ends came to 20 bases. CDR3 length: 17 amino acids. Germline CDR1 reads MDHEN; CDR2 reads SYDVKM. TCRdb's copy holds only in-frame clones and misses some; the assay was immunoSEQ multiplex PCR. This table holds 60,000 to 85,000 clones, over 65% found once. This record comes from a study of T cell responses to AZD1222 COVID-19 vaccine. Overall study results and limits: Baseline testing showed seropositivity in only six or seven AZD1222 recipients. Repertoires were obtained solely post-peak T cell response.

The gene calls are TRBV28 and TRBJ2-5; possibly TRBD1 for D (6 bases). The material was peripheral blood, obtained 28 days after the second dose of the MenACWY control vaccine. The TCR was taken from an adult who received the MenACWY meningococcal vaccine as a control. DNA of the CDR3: TGTGCCAGCAGTTTATCAGCCAGGGGACACGGGCGGGAGACCCAGTACTTC. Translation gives CASSLSARGHGRETQYF.